This TCR beta chain was captured in a study of blood T cell repertoires in COVID-19. Repertoires were generated with immunoSEQ multiplex PCR, while TCRdb's copy carries only in-frame clones and drops some. Of 380,000 or so clones in the sample, roughly 90% were seen once. Deletions cut 6 bases from V and 8 bases from J, with 17 bases between. The germline V gene has CDR1 SGHNT and CDR2 YYREEE (reference sequence). CDR3 size: 13 residues. The sequencing input was peripheral blood. The origin of this receptor is a man in his forties with acute or convalescent COVID-19. The chain links TRBV5-4 to TRBJ1-1; no firm D call. The CDR3 DNA sequence: TGTGCCAGCACCTCAACCATATCAGAAGAAGCTTTCTTT. It specifies CASTSTISEEAFF.